The 3 T cell receptor beta chains in this list originate from one sample, sequenced in a study of T-cell memory formation after mild COVID-19. TCRdb independently ran MiXCR on the 5' RACE reads; one entry per CDR3 protein. Seen here are 190,000 or so distinct CDR3 sequences, 20% to 25% observed once, and the top ten hold roughly 24%. Sequencing was performed on PBMCs or a T cell subset sorted from them (not recorded which). These receptors originate from an adult woman who had mild COVID-19 (a few samples of this study predate the infection). Cell type and time point are not known.

J is TRBJ2-1 and V is TRBV5-1, with TRBD2 matching 15 bases. Trimming took 3 bases from V and 8 from J; bases not matched to a gene: 9. CDR3 length: 17 amino acids. The germline V gene has CDR1 SGHRS and CDR2 YFSETQ. CDR3 sequence: CASSWGTSGRPGDEQFF. The DNA of the CDR3 is TGCGCCAGCAGCTGGGGGACTAGCGGGAGGCCTGGGGATGAGCAGTTCTTC.

The chain is built from TRBV9 and TRBJ1-6; 7 nucleotides agree with TRBD1. Losses at the gene ends were 2 bases for V and 3 bases for J; bases not matched to a gene: 5. In germline, CDR1 is SGDLS, CDR2 YYNGEE. The CDR3 covers 16 residues. The CDR3 reads CASSVTGDHYNSPLHF. CDR3 sequence (DNA): TGTGCCAGCAGCGTCACAGGGGACCACTATAATTCACCCCTCCACTTT.

The gene calls are TRBV29-1 and TRBJ1-4; D call uncertain. Trimming stripped 8 bases from V and 1 base from J, with 11 bases between. The germline V gene encodes CDR1 SQVTM and CDR2 ANQGSEA. The CDR3 sequence is 13 residues long. The DNA of the CDR3 is TGCAGCTACGGGGATGGAACTAATGAAAAACTGTTTTTT. Translating gives CSYGDGTNEKLFF.